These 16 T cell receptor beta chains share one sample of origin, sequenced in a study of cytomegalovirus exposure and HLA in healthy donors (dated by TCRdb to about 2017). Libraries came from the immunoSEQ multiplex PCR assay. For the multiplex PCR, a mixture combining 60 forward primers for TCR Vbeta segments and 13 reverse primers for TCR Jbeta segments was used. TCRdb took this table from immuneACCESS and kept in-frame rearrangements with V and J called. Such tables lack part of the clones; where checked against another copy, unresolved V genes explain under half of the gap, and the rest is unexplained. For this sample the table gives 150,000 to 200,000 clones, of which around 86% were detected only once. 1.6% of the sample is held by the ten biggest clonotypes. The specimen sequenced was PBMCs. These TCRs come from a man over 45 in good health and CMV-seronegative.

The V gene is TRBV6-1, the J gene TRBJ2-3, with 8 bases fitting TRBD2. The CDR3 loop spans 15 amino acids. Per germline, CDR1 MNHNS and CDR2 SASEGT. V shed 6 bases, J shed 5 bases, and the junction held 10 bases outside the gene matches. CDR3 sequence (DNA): TGTGCCAGCAGGTCGGGGGGGGCGCGTCAAGATACGCAGTATTTT. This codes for CASRSGGARQDTQYF.

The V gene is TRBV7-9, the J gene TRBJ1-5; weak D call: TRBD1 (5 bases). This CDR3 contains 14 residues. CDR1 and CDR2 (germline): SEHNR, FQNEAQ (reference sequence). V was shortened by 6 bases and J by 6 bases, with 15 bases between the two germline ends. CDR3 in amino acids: CASSLQGMGQPQHF. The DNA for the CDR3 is TGTGCCAGCAGTCTTCAGGGAATGGGTCAGCCCCAGCATTTT.

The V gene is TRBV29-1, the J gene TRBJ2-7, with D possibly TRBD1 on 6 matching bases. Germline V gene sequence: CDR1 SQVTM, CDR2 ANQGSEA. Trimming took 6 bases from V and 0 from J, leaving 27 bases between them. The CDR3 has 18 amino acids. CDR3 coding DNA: TGCAGCGTCTCCTCCTCCGGGACAACCCGCTGGGGCTCCTACGAGCAGTACTTC. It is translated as CSVSSSGTTRWGSYEQYF.

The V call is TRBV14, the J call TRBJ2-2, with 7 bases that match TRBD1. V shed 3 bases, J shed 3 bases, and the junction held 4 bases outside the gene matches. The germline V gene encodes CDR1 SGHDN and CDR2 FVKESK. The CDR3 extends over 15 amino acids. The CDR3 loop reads CASSHWDSYTGELFF. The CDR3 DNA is TGTGCCAGCAGCCATTGGGACAGCTACACCGGGGAGCTGTTTTTT.

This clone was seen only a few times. Here the CDR3 DNA reads TGCAGCGTTGACGGTGGACAGGGCTATGGCTACACCTTC. Encoded protein: CSVDGGQGYGYTF. The chain carries TRBV29-1 and TRBJ1-2; 8 nucleotides agree with TRBD1. The germline V gene has CDR1 SQVTM and CDR2 ANQGSEA. Trimming took 3 bases from V and 4 from J; bases not matched to a gene: 4. This CDR3 is 13 amino acids long.

CDR3 sequence (DNA): TGCAGCGACCGAAGTCTGGCAGGGGGGACCCCTTTACAAGAGACCCAGTACTTC. Translation gives CSDRSLAGGTPLQETQYF. The chain carries TRBV29-1 and TRBJ2-5; D is possibly TRBD1 (7 bases). Germline V lookup: CDR1 SQVTM, CDR2 ANQGSEA. This CDR3 spans 18 amino acids. The V end lost 7 bases, the J end lost 2 bases, and 29 bases lay between the germline ends.

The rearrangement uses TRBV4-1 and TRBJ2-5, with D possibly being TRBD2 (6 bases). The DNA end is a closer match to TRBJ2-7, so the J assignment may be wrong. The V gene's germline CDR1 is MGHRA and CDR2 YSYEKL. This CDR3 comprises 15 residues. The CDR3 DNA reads TGCGCCAGCAGCCAAGCCCCCGGGAGTTCGGACGAGCAGTACTTC. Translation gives CASSQAPGSSDEQYF.

The CDR3 reads CASSLKGVSHTQYF. DNA of the CDR3: TGTGCCAGCAGCTTAAAAGGAGTCAGTCACACGCAGTATTTT. The rearrangement links TRBV11-2 to TRBJ2-3; D uncertain. There are 14 residues in the CDR3. In germline, CDR1 is SGHAT, CDR2 FQNNGV. Deletions cut 2 bases from V and 9 bases from J, with 15 bases between.

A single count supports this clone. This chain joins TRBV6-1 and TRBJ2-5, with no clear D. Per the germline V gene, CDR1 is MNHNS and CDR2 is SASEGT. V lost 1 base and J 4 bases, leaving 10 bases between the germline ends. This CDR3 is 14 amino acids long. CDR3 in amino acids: CASSEGSTLETQYF. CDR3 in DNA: TGTGCCAGCAGTGAAGGGTCTACCCTAGAGACCCAGTACTTC.

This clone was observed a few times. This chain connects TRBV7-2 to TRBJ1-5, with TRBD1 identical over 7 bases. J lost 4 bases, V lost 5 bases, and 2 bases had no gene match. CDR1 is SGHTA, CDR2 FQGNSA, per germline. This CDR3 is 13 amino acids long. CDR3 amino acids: CASSTGQNQPQHF. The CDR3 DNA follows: TGTGCCAGCAGCACGGGACAGAATCAGCCCCAGCATTTT.

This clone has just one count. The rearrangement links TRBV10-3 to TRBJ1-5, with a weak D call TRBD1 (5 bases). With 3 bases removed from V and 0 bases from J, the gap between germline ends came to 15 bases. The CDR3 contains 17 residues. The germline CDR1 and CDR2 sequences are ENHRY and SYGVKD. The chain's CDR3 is CAISEGPGTSSNQPQHF. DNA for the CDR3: TGTGCCATCAGTGAAGGTCCAGGGACTTCTAGCAATCAGCCCCAGCATTTT.

The CDR3 region has the DNA TGTGCCTGGAGTGTACCCCGTACAGGGGGGAGGCAGAACACCGGGGAGCTGTTTTTT. Its protein product is CAWSVPRTGGRQNTGELFF. The genes are TRBV30 and TRBJ2-2, with 8 bases lining up with TRBD1. CDR3 length: 19 residues. With 0 bases clipped from V and 1 base from J, the junction kept 13 bases outside the gene matches. The germline CDR1 and CDR2 sequences are GTSNPN and SVGIG (reference sequence).

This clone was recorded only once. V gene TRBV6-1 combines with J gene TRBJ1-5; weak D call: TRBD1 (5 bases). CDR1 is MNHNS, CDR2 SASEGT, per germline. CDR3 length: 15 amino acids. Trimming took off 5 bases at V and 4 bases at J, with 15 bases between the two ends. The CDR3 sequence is CASSPEGRGNQPQHF. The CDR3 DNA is TGTGCCAGCAGTCCGGAGGGGCGCGGGAATCAGCCCCAGCATTTT.

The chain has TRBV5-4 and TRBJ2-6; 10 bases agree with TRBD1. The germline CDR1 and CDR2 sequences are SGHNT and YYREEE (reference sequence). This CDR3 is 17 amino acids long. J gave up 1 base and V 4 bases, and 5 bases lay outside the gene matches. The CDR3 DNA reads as TGTGCCAGCAGCCCGCCGGGACAGGGGTCTGGGGCCAACGTCCTGACTTTC. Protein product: CASSPPGQGSGANVLTF.

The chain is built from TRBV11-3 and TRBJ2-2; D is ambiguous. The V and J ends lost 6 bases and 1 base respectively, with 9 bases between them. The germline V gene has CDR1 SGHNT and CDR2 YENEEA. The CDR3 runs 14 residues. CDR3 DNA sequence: TGTGCCAGCAGTCCTGGCCTGAACACCGGGGAGCTGTTTTTT. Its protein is CASSPGLNTGELFF.

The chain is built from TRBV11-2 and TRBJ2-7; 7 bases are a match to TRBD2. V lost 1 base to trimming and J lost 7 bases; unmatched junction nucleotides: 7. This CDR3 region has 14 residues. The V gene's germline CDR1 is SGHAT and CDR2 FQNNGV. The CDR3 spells CASSLVAGGGEQYF. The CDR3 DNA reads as TGTGCCAGCAGCTTAGTGGCAGGCGGGGGTGAGCAGTACTTC.